The rows below give T cell receptor beta chains drawn from one sample of a study of T cell responses to AZD1222 COVID-19 vaccine. The protocol was immunoSEQ multiplex PCR, while the TCRdb copy is restricted to in-frame clones and leaves out a portion. Of 120,000 or so clones in the sample, 80% to 90% are singletons; the top ten hold 1.5% to 1.9%. Sequenced material: peripheral blood, taken on day 0 of AZD1222 vaccination. These receptors came from an adult in good health. The CDR3 runs from the conserved cysteine through the conserved F or W. Rows give clone size only sometimes, using once, few, many, or a class for an expanded clone.

size,V,CDR3
NA,TRBV27,CASSWGTGTGELFF
NA,TRBV20-1,CSPRDEQFF
NA,TRBV27,CASSLSSWRGGGGSYNEQFF
NA,TRBV5-5,CASSLTRGRPLSYEQYF
NA,TRBV27,CASSSTGLGAYEQYF
NA,TRBV28,CASSLSSSNQPQHF
once,TRBV21-1,CASSPSKSGYNEQFF
NA,TRBV11-2,CASSLDGVTGSLYGYTF
once,TRBV6-5,CASSYSIQEGGYTF
once,TRBV28,CASSWVTYGYTF
NA,TRBV5-1,CASSLTGVGTEAFF
NA,TRBV7-9,CASNPTAAGDYEQYF
NA,TRBV6-4,CASSPWAGPYEQYF
NA,TRBV19,CASRRPPDRQVGSTNEKLFF
few,TRBV19,CASTPDWAANQPQHF
NA,TRBV28,CASQFADSGNTIYF
NA,TRBV12-3/TRBV12-4,CASSRTSGEQYF
NA,TRBV7-2,CASSSSGLRQFEQFF
NA,TRBV5-1,CASSLGQGITEAFF
NA,TRBV24-1,CATSGGGPYNSPLHF
NA,TRBV5-1,CATQGSSYEQYF
NA,TRBV5-4,CASLGKETGELFF
NA,TRBV6-2/TRBV6-3,CASSRPPLPTFYEQYF
NA,TRBV6-1,CASSERVLGGVSYEQYF
NA,TRBV4-1,CASSQAMRGYEQYF
NA,TRBV6-4,CASSGDGTDTQYF
NA,TRBV7-2,CASSYRQGSYEQYF
once,TRBV11-3,CASSLSLADNNEQFF
NA,TRBV9,CASTVLNTGELFF
NA,TRBV2,CATQAGVGTGELFF
NA,TRBV9,CASSAPPGGTDTQYF
NA,TRBV19,CASSITIWEGVWQPQHF
NA,TRBV28,CASSRLGHPGRADTQYF
NA,TRBV28,CASRWDPYGYTF
NA,TRBV7-9,CASSGTSGDEQFF
NA,TRBV5-4,CASSFPGIGRTEAFF
NA,TRBV5-1,CASSLVGDTSGANVLTF
NA,TRBV9,CASSVGREEETQYF
NA,TRBV15,CATSRDEGMGGEKLFF
NA,TRBV6-4,CASSASAGVGGELFF
NA,TRBV11-2,CASSLDQAGGSYEQYF
NA,TRBV13,CASSLAGAAYNEQFF
NA,TRBV29-1,CSVLKSSYEQYF
NA,TRBV5-1,CASSLAGAGEGEKLFF
NA,TRBV5-1,CASRSGLAGYNEQFF
NA,TRBV5-1,CASSLDRLLSTDTQYF
few,TRBV19,CASSGVLYEQYF
NA,TRBV19,CASSTGEGTGWSPLHF
NA,TRBV24-1,CATVGVAETQYF
NA,TRBV18,CASLVGVSTEAFF
NA,TRBV27,CASSPSVPRSQTQYF
few,TRBV28,CASSFPSEPVFSYNEQFF
NA,TRBV5-4,CASSPVTGARTEAFF
NA,TRBV7-2,CASSLDPQGTDTQYF
NA,TRBV19,CASGQGINTEAFF
NA,TRBV28,CASSNQGNEDTDTQYF
NA,TRBV28,CASRELRDDRWGFF
NA,TRBV12-5,CASGLVRGTGAVNTEAFF